Each of the 2 T cell receptor beta chains below was sequenced from the same sample in a study of response to subunit inactivated influenza vaccine. Each CDR3 protein is one row after TCRdb ran MiXCR on the RT-PCR reads. The sample has about 540,000 distinct CDR3 sequences; less than 25% are singletons. These same data were also listed under a study on T cells expressing NK-cell markers. That paper adds: The authors generated TCR beta cDNA through 5'RACE template switching with UMIs.

The material was CD4+ T cells sorted from PBMCs, obtained about 13 days after vaccination. The receptor source for this set is a man aged 45-65 years who received an inactivated influenza vaccine.

This sequence joins TRBV11-2 and TRBJ2-3; 9 bases are a match to TRBD1. Germline V gene data show CDR1 as SGHAT and CDR2 as FQNNGV. CDR3 length: 17 amino acids. V was pared by 4 bases and J by 4 bases, with 12 bases of the junction left unmatched. The CDR3 reads CASSSVLDRGGADTQYF. The CDR3, as DNA: TGTGCCAGCAGCTCCGTCCTGGACAGGGGCGGGGCAGATACGCAGTATTTT.

This clonotype was recorded a few times. This chain links TRBV28 with TRBJ1-2; D might be TRBD1 (5 bases). The V end was cut by 7 bases, the J end by 4 bases, with 16 bases between. The germline V gene has CDR1 MDHEN and CDR2 SYDVKM. The CDR3 has 14 amino acids. CDR3 DNA sequence: TGTGCCAGCACCTTTGGGGCCCGGAGCTATGGCTACACCTTC. The encoded protein is CASTFGARSYGYTF.